The rows below give T cell receptor beta chains drawn from one sample of a study of CD8 T cells in Susac syndrome. TCRdb itself ran the immunoSEQ multiplex PCR reads through MiXCR, one entry per CDR3 protein. The sample has some 120,000 distinct CDR3 sequences, 90% to 95% seen once; the top ten hold around 0.12%. What was sequenced was CD4+ T cells from PBMCs. The receptors originated from a human donor with multiple sclerosis. Both conserved end residues are part of each CDR3. Size is omitted from some rows. Given values are once, few, many or a class for expanded clones.

len	v_gene	abundance	j_gene	CDR3aa
15	TRBV2	.	TRBJ1-5	CASSEAKASSMPQHF
11	TRBV10-3	once	TRBJ1-5	CAISGGGPQHF
16	TRBV9	.	TRBJ2-1	CASSTNRDRSHNEQFF
15	TRBV12-3/TRBV12-4	.	TRBJ2-3	CASSLAVMVADTQYF
15	TRBV7-9	.	TRBJ1-2	CASSLGDREDYGYTF
12	TRBV7-9	.	TRBJ2-7	CASSHPQGEQYF
16	TRBV14	.	TRBJ1-1	CASSLRPGRSNTEAFF
15	TRBV29-1	.	TRBJ2-2	CSARTDLRSLGELFF
13	TRBV6-5	once	TRBJ1-5	CASSVRGNQPQHF
17	TRBV5-1	.	TRBJ2-4	CASSLLTSGRAGNIQYF
16	TRBV3-1	.	TRBJ1-1	CASSQDPGRVNTEAFF
13	TRBV19	.	TRBJ2-3	CASKHNQWEIHIF
18	TRBV11-3	.	TRBJ2-1	CASSLDQSGSVSYNEQFF
17	TRBV7-9	.	TRBJ2-2	CASSLFEAGANTGELFF
14	TRBV5-8	.	TRBJ1-1	CASHPGQWNTEAFF
12	TRBV5-6	.	TRBJ2-1	CASSPGPLEQFF
14	TRBV25-1	.	TRBJ2-3	CATVSRGWTDTQYF
12	TRBV30	once	TRBJ2-7	CAWTDRGHEQYF
14	TRBV5-4	.	TRBJ2-5	CAAGLAGTQETQYF
17	TRBV20-1	.	TRBJ2-1	CSAGGLATTSSYNEQFF
13	TRBV25-1	once	TRBJ1-2	CASSEDRDYGYTF
14	TRBV20-1	.	TRBJ2-5	CSASRTLYQETQYF
13	TRBV20-1	.	TRBJ2-5	CSANRRELETQYF
13	TRBV2	once	TRBJ1-1	CASNAGGSAEAFF
10	TRBV6-2/TRBV6-3	.	TRBJ1-2	CASRDIGYTF
14	TRBV10-3	.	TRBJ2-7	CASSYEGQTYEQYF
14	TRBV7-7	.	TRBJ2-5	CASSSLLVQETQYF
18	TRBV20-1	.	TRBJ2-1	CSAAAPLLEWSSYNEQFF
12	TRBV24-1	.	TRBJ1-2	CATSDTGHGYTF
15	TRBV9	.	TRBJ2-3	CASSVVGTSTDTQYF
14	TRBV3-1	.	TRBJ2-4	CASSARDRENIQYF
13	TRBV7-2	.	TRBJ2-7	CASSASLGVEQYF
13	TRBV6-5	.	TRBJ2-7	CASTRGMNYEQYF
15	TRBV5-1	.	TRBJ1-1	CASSLAVGLNTEAFF
15	TRBV18	.	TRBJ1-5	CASSPGGTGLQPQHF
13	TRBV20-1	.	TRBJ2-3	CSASGGATDTQYF
16	TRBV5-1	.	TRBJ1-3	CASSRDRGSRGNTIYF
11	TRBV29-1	.	TRBJ1-2	CSAGRDNGYTF
15	TRBV5-1	.	TRBJ2-7	CASSLEAGGFNEQYF
14	TRBV29-1	.	TRBJ2-3	CSVVAGGSTDTQYF
15	TRBV19	.	TRBJ2-6	CASSIPGSGANVLTF
11	TRBV30	.	TRBJ2-1	CAWSVRDEQFF